This is a list of T cell receptor beta chains from one sample in a study of CD8 T cells in ankylosing spondylitis. TCRdb analysed the 5' RACE reads with MiXCR anew, one entry per CDR3 protein. The sample yields about 500,000 distinct CDR3 sequences, about 5.7% seen once. The sample consisted of blood, either unsorted or a sorted T cell fraction (not recorded which). Every receptor here comes from a male donor with ankylosing spondylitis. Each CDR3 is given with its conserved first and last residue. The order of the fields is J gene, D gene, V gene, CDR3 protein. The D gene is left open where the match is weak.

>TRBJ2-5|.|TRBV24-1
CATSDRRGGEETQYF
>TRBJ2-1|TRBD2|TRBV7-3
CASSSAGGEQFF
>TRBJ2-1|TRBD2|TRBV9
CASSPQVAGGGEQFF
>TRBJ1-2|.|TRBV9
CASSVDGWEGKRNGYSF
>TRBJ2-3|TRBD2|TRBV7-2
CASSRAGLASADTQYF
>TRBJ2-7|TRBD2|TRBV5-1
CASSLVSGVLSYEQYF
>TRBJ2-3|.|TRBV4-3
CASSQEGARGARSTDTQYF
>TRBJ2-1|.|TRBV15
CATSRYGENEQFF
>TRBJ1-1|.|TRBV12-3/TRBV12-4
CASIATGAQKTEAFF
>TRBJ1-4|.|TRBV11-2
CASSLKGQGLSTNEKLFF
>TRBJ2-1|TRBD2|TRBV20-1
CSASKGLAGVYEQFF